The present entry profiles one T cell receptor (beta chain) with its context. For each patient, 1 to 8 samples were obtained, pretreatment and on-treatment. The sample originates from a study of PD-L1 blockade in urothelial cancer. As for the study in general: Study patients had been treated with 0 to 3 previous chemotherapy regimens. Blood underwent analysis 3 weeks (second dose) and 6 weeks after treatment began.

The assay was immunoSEQ multiplex PCR, and TCRdb's table has in-frame clones only and misses some. The data contain 25,000 to 30,000 clones, around 87% of them singletons. The CDR3 extends over 15 amino acids. The germline CDR1 and CDR2 sequences are SGHAT and FQNNGV. With V trimmed by 0 bases and J by 2 bases, 3 bases remained unmatched. This TCR was recovered from a man aged 50 or older with urothelial cancer. V usage is TRBV11-2 and J usage is TRBJ1-2, with 7 nucleotides matching TRBD1. Source: PBMCs, taken around atezolizumab (anti-PD-L1) treatment. CDR3 DNA sequence: TGTGCCAGCAGCTTAGAAGGGGGCATAAACTATGGCTACACCTTC. This gives the protein CASSLEGGINYGYTF.